The sequence of this T cell receptor (beta chain) was determined in a study of OX40 agonist ivuxolimab in advanced cancers. The V gene's germline CDR1 is SEHNR and CDR2 FQNEAQ (reference sequence). With 2 bases clipped from V and 0 bases from J, the junction kept 5 bases outside the gene matches. CDR3 size: 16 residues. Repertoires were generated with immunoSEQ multiplex PCR, while TCRdb's copy carries only in-frame clones and drops some. The top ten clones hold 20% to 25% of a sample with about 35,000 clones, 92% of them seen once. Broader study findings: Some nonresponders also had low normalized T-cell clonal expansion. Patients with a partial response at 0.1-3.0 mg/kg had among the lowest clonal expansion.

This clone was observed once. Its matching antigen is unknown. The chain is built from TRBV7-9 and TRBJ2-3; 7 bases line up with TRBD2. This sample comprised CD4+ or CD8+ T cells sorted from blood, obtained in a trial of the OX40 agonist ivuxolimab. The receptor's source is an adult with an advanced solid tumor such as melanoma, head and neck, liver or kidney cancer. Here the CDR3 reads CASSLLLAFSTDTQYF. DNA of the CDR3: TGTGCCAGCAGCTTACTACTAGCGTTTAGCACAGATACGCAGTATTTT.